A selection of T cell receptor beta chains follows, all from one sample in a study of STAT3 mutations in large granular lymphocyte leukemia. This table comes from immunoSEQ multiplex PCR, and its TCRdb copy is limited to in-frame clones, with some not included. The table has roughly 46,000 clones, about 81% seen once. Sample: PBMCs. The receptors derive from a human donor with T large granular lymphocyte leukemia. Some clones in this sample may be carry-over from other donors' samples. Both conserved end residues are part of each CDR3. D genes are given only for firm matches. For some rows the clone size is stated as once, few or many, or as a class when expanded; others skip it.

J gene | D gene | CDR3 length | clone size | V gene | CDR3 protein | CDR3 DNA
TRBJ2-3 | TRBD2 | 17 | NA | TRBV25-1 | CASSGRDLAGFTDTQYF | TGTGCCAGCAGCGGGAGGGATCTAGCGGGGTTCACAGATACGCAGTATTTT
TRBJ1-2 | NA | 14 | NA | TRBV5-1 | CALDRDGDNYGYTF | TGCGCCCTCGACCGGGACGGGGATAACTATGGCTACACCTTC
TRBJ1-1 | NA | 13 | NA | TRBV7-8 | CASSLDLYTEAFF | TGTGCCAGCAGCTTAGACCTGTACACTGAAGCTTTCTTT
TRBJ1-1 | NA | 14 | few | TRBV7-2 | CASSSQTGNTEAFF | TGTGCCAGCAGCTCCCAGACAGGGAACACTGAAGCTTTCTTT
TRBJ2-1 | TRBD1 | 16 | once | TRBV18 | CASSPLDRGSYNEQFF | TGTGCCAGCTCACCACTAGACAGGGGATCCTACAATGAGCAGTTCTTC
TRBJ1-2 | NA | 12 | once | TRBV19 | CASTIAQGGYTF | TGTGCCAGTACCATCGCCCAGGGAGGATACACCTTC
TRBJ1-5 | NA | 14 | NA | TRBV19 | CASKGREENQPQHF | TGTGCCAGTAAGGGCAGGGAGGAGAATCAGCCCCAGCATTTT
TRBJ1-2 | TRBD1 | 14 | NA | TRBV7-2 | CASSLGTGVYGYTF | TGTGCCAGCAGCTTAGGGACAGGGGTCTATGGCTACACCTTC
TRBJ1-5 | NA | 12 | NA | TRBV27 | CASSPTGQPQHF | TGTGCCAGCAGTCCTACCGGTCAGCCCCAGCATTTT
TRBJ1-3 | NA | 16 | NA | TRBV4-3 | CASSQGTAFSGNTIYF | TGCGCCAGCAGCCAAGGGACAGCCTTCTCTGGAAACACCATATATTTT
TRBJ1-3 | NA | 16 | NA | TRBV7-8 | CASIALRGSGGNTIYF | TGTGCCAGCATCGCCCTGCGTGGGTCCGGTGGAAACACCATATATTTT
TRBJ2-3 | NA | 12 | NA | TRBV7-8 | CASSVDGDTQYF | TGTGCCAGCAGTGTAGATGGCGATACGCAGTATTTT
TRBJ2-6 | TRBD1 | 18 | NA | TRBV7-2 | CASSGRDRGSSGANVLTF | TGTGCCAGCAGCGGGAGGGACAGGGGGAGCTCTGGGGCCAACGTCCTGACTTTC
TRBJ2-5 | NA | 14 | NA | TRBV11-3 | CASSHPDSPGTQYF | TGTGCCAGCAGCCACCCCGACTCCCCGGGAACCCAGTACTTC
TRBJ2-7 | NA | 12 | once | TRBV6-5 | CASSYGGAEQYF | TGTGCCAGCAGTTACGGCGGGGCCGAGCAGTACTTC
TRBJ1-4 | TRBD1 | 18 | NA | TRBV27 | CASSPQVGTGIPYEKLFF | TGTGCCAGCAGTCCCCAGGTCGGGACAGGGATCCCTTATGAAAAACTGTTTTTT
TRBJ2-7 | NA | 12 | NA | TRBV5-1 | CASSLEGIEQYF | TGCGCCAGCAGCTTGGAGGGGATCGAGCAGTACTTC
TRBJ1-6 | NA | 16 | once | TRBV7-8 | CASSLKLSSYNSPLHF | TGTGCCAGCAGCTTAAAGTTGAGCTCCTATAATTCACCCCTCCACTTT
TRBJ2-5 | NA | 14 | NA | TRBV5-5 | CASSRPDMWETQYF | TGTGCCAGCAGCCGCCCCGATATGTGGGAGACCCAGTACTTC
TRBJ1-4 | NA | 15 | NA | TRBV9 | CASSVGPQGNEKLFF | TGTGCCAGCAGCGTAGGTCCTCAGGGAAATGAAAAACTGTTTTTT
TRBJ1-6 | NA | 12 | NA | TRBV5-4 | CASSEESGPRHF | TGTGCCAGCAGCGAGGAGTCCGGTCCCCGCCACTTT
TRBJ1-2 | TRBD1 | 14 | NA | TRBV29-1 | CSGKTGTGNYGYTF | TGCAGCGGGAAGACCGGGACAGGGAACTATGGCTACACCTTC
TRBJ2-2 | NA | 17 | NA | TRBV5-4 | CASSSLSGGANTGELFF | TGTGCCAGCAGCTCTTTATCGGGGGGCGCGAACACCGGGGAGCTGTTTTTT
TRBJ1-2 | TRBD1 | 15 | NA | TRBV7-9 | CASYRTAGGEDGYTF | TGTGCCAGCTATCGAACCGCAGGGGGGGAAGATGGCTACACCTTC